Only a few counts were recorded for the clone carrying this T cell receptor (beta chain). Its antigen is not identified. In TCRdb, the RT-PCR reads were re-called with MiXCR into one record per CDR3 protein. The table lists about 540,000 distinct CDR3 sequences, about 14% of them singletons, with 8.5% to 14% in the top ten. This specimen belongs to a study of response to subunit inactivated influenza vaccine. CDR1 is MDHEN and CDR2 is SYDVKM in the germline V gene. The CDR3 is 15 amino acids. V dropped 5 bases and J dropped 3; count of bases not matched to a gene: 7. Broader study findings: Researchers suggested that each seasonal influenza vaccination recruits few new T cells.

This rearrangement joins TRBV28 to TRBJ2-1; 7 positions agree with TRBD1. The sequence was obtained from a man aged 45-65 years who received an inactivated influenza vaccine. Sequences were derived from PBMCs from blood, sampled 11 to 12 days after vaccination. CDR3 DNA sequence: TGTGCCAGCAGTCGACAGGGTTGGGTCTACAATGAGCAGTTCTTC. Its protein product is CASSRQGWVYNEQFF.